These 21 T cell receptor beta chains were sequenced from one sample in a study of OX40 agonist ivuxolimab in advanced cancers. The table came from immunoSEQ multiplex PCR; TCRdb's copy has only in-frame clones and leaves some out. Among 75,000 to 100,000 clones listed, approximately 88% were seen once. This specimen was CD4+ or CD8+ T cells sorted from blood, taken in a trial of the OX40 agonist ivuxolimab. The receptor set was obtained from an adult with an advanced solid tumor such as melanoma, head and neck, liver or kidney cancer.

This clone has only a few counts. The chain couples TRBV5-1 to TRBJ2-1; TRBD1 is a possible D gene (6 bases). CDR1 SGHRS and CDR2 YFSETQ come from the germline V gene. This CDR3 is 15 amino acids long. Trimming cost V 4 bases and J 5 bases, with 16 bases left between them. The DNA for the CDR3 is TGCGCCAGCAGCCGGGGCCCAGGGGTTAACAATGAGCAGTTCTTC. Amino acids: CASSRGPGVNNEQFF.

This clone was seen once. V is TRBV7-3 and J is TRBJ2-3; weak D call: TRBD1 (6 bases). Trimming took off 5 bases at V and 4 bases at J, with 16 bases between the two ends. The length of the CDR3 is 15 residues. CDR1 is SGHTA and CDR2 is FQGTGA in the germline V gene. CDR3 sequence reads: CASSRQGIGADTQYF. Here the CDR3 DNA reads TGTGCCAGCAGCCGCCAGGGGATTGGGGCAGATACGCAGTATTTT.

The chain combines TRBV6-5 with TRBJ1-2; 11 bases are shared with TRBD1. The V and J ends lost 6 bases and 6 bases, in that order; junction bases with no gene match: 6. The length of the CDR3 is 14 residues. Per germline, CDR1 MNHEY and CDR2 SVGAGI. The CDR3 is CASSKRTGGDGYTF. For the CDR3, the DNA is TGTGCCAGCAGCAAAAGGACAGGGGGCGATGGCTACACCTTC.

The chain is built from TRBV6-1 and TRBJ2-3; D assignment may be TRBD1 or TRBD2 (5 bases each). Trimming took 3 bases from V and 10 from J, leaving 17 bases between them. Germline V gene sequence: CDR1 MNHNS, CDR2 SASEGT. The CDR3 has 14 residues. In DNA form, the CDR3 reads TGTGCCAGCAGTGATGCTGGGACCGGGTACTCGCAGTATTTT. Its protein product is CASSDAGTGYSQYF.

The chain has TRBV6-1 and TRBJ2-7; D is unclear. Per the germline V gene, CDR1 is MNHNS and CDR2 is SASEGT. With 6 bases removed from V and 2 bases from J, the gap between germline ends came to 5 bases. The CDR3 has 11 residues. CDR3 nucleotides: TGTGCCAGCAGCTCTCCCTACGAGCAGTACTTC. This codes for CASSSPYEQYF.

CDR3 loop: CASASTPGLLTF. CDR3 nucleotide sequence: TGTGCTAGTGCTTCCACTCCGGGCCTCTTAACCTTC. The chain uses TRBV12-5 and TRBJ1-2; D unclear. The CDR3 consists of 12 residues. Trimming removed 7 bases at V and 14 bases at J, with 20 bases between. Germline values: CDR1 LGHNT, CDR2 FRNRAP.

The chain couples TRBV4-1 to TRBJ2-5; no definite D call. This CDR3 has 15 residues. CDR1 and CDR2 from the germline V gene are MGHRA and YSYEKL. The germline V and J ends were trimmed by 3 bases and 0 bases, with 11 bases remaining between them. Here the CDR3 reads CASSHAADYQETQYF. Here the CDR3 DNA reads TGCGCCAGCAGCCACGCTGCTGACTACCAAGAGACCCAGTACTTC.

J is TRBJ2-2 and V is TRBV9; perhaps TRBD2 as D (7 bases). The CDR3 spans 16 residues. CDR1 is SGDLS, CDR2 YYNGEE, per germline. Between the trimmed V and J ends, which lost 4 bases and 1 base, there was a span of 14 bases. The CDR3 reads CASSLGGTKNTGELFF. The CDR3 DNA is TGTGCCAGCAGCCTGGGGGGGACAAAGAACACCGGGGAGCTGTTTTTT.

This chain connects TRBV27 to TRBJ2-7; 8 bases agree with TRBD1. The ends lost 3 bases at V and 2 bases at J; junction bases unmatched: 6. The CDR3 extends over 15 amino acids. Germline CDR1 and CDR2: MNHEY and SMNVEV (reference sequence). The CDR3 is CASSLGRGQTYEQYF. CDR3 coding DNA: TGTGCCAGCAGTTTGGGCAGGGGGCAGACCTACGAGCAGTACTTC.

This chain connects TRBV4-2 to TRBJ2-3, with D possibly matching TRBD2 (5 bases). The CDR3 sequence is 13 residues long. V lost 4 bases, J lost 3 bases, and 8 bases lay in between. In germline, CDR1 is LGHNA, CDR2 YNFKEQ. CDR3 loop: CASSPRGTDTQYF. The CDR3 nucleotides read TGTGCCAGCAGCCCTCGGGGTACAGATACGCAGTATTTT.

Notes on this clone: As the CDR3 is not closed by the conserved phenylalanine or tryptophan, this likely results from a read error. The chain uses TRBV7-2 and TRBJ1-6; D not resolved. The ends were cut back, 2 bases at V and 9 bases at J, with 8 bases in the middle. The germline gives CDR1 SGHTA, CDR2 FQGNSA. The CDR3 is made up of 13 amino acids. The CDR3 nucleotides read TGTGCCAGCAGCTTAACCCCTCCTTCACCCCTCCACCTT. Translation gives CASSLTPPSPLHL.

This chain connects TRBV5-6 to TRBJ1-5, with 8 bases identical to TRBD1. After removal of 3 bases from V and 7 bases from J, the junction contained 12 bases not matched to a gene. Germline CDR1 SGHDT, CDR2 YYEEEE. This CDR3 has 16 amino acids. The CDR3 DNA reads TGTGCCAGCAGCTCTACGGGGACAGGACTGAGACAGCCCCAGCATTTT. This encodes CASSSTGTGLRQPQHF.

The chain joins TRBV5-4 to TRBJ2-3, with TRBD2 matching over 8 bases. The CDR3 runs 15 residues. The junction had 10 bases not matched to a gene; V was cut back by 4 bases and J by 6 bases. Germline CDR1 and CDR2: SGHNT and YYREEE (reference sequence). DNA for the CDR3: TGTGCCAGCAGCCCTACGGGGGCGGGAGGCGATACGCAGTATTTT. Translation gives CASSPTGAGGDTQYF.

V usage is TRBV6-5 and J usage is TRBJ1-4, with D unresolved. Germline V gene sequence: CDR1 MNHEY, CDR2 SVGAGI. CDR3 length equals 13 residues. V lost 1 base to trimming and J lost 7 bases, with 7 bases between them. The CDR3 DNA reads TGTGCCAGCAGTTACTTAGGAGGTGAAAAACTGTTTTTT. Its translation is CASSYLGGEKLFF.

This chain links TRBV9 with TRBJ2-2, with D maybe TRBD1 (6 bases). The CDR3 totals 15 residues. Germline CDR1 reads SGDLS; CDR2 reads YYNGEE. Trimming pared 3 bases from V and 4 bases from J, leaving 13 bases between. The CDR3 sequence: CASSETGQTTGELFF. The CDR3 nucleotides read TGTGCCAGCAGCGAAACAGGGCAAACCACCGGGGAGCTGTTTTTT.

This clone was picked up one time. The CDR3 nucleotides are TGTGCCATCAGTGAGCTCGGCAGTTCCTACGAGCAGTACTTC. It is translated as CAISELGSSYEQYF. The rearrangement links TRBV10-3 to TRBJ2-7; no definite D call. CDR1 is ENHRY, CDR2 SYGVKD, per germline. V lost 2 bases to trimming and J lost 1 base, with 9 bases between them. The CDR3 consists of 14 residues.

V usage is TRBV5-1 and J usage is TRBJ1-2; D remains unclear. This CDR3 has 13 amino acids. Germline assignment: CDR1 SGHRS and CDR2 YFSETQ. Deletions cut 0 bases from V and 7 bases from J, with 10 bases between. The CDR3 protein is CASSLAGRSGYTF. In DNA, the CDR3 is TGCGCCAGCAGCTTGGCAGGCAGAAGTGGCTACACCTTC.

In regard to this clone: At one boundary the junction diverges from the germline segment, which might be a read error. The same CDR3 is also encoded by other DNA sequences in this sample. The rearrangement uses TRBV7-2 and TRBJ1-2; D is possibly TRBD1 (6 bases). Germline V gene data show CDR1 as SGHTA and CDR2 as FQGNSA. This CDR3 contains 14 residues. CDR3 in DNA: TGCGCCAGCAGCTTCTCACAGGGCGCCTATGGCTACACCTTC. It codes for CASSFSQGAYGYTF. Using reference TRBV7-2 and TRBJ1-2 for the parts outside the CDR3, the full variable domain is GAGVSQSPSNKVTEKGKDVELRCDPISGHTALYWYRQSLGQGLEFLIYFQGNSAPDKSGLPSDRFSAERTGGSVSTLTIQRTQQEDSAVYLCASSFSQGAYGYTFGSGTRLTVV.

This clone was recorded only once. CDR3 nucleotide sequence: TGTGCCAGCAGCTTGGCCCAGGGGCGTGAAAAACTGTTTTTT. This gives the protein CASSLAQGREKLFF. The gene calls are TRBV11-2 and TRBJ1-4, with a possible D match to TRBD1 (6 bases). The CDR3 has 14 residues. Germline lookup yields CDR1 SGHAT and CDR2 FQNNGV. V dropped 3 bases and J dropped 7 bases, with 12 bases sitting between them.

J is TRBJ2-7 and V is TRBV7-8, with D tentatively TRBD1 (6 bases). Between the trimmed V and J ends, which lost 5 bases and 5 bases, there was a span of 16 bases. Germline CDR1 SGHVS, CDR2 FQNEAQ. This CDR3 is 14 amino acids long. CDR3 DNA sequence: TGTGCCAGCAGCCTTGGGACAAATCCCGACGAGCAGTACTTC. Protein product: CASSLGTNPDEQYF.

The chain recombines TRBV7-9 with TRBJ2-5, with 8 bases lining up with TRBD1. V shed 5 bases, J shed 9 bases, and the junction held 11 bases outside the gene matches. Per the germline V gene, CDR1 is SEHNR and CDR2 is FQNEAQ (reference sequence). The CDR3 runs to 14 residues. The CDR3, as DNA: TGTGCCAGCAGCCCCTGGGACAGGCCAGGGGCCCAGTACTTC. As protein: CASSPWDRPGAQYF.